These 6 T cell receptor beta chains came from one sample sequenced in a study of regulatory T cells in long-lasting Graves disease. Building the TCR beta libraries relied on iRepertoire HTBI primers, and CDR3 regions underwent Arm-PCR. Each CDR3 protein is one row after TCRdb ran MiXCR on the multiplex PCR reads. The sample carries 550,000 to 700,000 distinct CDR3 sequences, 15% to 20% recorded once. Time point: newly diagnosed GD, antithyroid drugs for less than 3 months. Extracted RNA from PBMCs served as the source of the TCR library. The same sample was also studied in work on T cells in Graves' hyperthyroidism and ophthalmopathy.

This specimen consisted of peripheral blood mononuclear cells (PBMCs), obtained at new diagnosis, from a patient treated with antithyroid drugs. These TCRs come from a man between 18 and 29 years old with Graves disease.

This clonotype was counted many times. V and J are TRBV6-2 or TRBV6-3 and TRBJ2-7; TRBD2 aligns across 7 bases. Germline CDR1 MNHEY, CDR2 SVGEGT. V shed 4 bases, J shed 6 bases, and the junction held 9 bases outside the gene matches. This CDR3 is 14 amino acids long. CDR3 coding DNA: TGTGCCAGCAGTTTAAGCGGGATTAGGACCGAGCAGTACTTC. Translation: CASSLSGIRTEQYF.

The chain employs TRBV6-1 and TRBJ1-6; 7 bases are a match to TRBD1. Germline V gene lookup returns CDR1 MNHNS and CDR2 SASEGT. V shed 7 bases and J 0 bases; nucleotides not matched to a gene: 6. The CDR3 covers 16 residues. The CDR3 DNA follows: TGTGCCAGCACACAAACAGGGGCCTCCTATAATTCACCCCTCCACTTT. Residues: CASTQTGASYNSPLHF.

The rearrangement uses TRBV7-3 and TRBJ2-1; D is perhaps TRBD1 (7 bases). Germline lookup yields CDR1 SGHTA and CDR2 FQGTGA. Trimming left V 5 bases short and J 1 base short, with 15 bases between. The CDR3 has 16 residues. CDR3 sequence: CASSQNPGGSYNEQFF. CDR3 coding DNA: TGTGCCAGCAGCCAGAACCCAGGGGGGTCCTACAATGAGCAGTTCTTC.

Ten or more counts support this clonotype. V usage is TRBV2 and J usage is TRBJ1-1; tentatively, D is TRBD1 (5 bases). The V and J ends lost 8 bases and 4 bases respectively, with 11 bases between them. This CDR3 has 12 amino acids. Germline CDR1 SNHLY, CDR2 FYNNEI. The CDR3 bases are TGTGCCAGCCAGGGCGGGGGCACTGAAGCTTTCTTT. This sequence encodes CASQGGGTEAFF.

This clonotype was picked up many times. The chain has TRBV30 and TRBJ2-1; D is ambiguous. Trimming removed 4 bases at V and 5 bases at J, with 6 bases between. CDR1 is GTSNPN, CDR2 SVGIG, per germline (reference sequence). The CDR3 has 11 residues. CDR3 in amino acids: CAWTQDNEQFF. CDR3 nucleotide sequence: TGTGCCTGGACCCAAGACAATGAGCAGTTCTTC.

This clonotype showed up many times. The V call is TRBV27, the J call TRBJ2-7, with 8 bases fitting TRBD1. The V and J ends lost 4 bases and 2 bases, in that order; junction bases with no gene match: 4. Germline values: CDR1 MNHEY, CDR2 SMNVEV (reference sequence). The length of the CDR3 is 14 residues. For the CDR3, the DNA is TGTGCCAGCAGTTACCGACAGGGGCCCTACGAGCAGTACTTC. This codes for CASSYRQGPYEQYF.